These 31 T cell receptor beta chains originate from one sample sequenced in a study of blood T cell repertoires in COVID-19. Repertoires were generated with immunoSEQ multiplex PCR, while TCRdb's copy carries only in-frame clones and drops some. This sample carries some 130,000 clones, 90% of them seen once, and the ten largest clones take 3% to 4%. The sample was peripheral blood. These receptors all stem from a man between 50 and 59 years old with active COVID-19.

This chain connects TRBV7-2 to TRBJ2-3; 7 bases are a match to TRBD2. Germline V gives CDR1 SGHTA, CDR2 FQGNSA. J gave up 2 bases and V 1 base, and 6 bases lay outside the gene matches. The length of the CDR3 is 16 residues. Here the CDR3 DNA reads TGTGCCAGCAGCTTAGAGTCTAGCGGATTCACAGATACGCAGTATTTT. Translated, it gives CASSLESSGFTDTQYF.

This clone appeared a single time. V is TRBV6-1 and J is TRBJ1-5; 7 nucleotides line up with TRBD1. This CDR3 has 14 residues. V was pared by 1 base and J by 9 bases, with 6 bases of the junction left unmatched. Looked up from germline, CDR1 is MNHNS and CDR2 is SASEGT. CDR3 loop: CASSEGVRGTPQHF. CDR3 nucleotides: TGTGCCAGCAGTGAAGGGGTCAGGGGGACGCCCCAGCATTTT.

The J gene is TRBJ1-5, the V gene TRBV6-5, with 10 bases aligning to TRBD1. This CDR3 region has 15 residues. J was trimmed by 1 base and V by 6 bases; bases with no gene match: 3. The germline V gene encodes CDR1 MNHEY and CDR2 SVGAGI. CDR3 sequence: CASSDRGRSNQPQHF. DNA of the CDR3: TGTGCCAGCAGCGACAGGGGGCGAAGCAATCAGCCCCAGCATTTT.

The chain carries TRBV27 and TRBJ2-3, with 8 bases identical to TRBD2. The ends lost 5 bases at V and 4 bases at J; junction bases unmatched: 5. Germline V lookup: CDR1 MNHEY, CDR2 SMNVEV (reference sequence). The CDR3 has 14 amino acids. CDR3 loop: CASSPTGGADTQYF. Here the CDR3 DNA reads TGTGCCAGCAGTCCCACGGGAGGGGCAGATACGCAGTATTTT.

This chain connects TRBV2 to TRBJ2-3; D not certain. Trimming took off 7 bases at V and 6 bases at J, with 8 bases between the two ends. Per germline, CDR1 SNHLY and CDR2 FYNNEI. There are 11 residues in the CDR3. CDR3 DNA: TGTGCCAGCACCCCGCAGGATACGCAGTATTTT. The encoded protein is CASTPQDTQYF.

The CDR3 bases are TGTGCCAGCAGCCCCCGGACTAGCGGGAACAATGAGCAGTTCTTC. Residues: CASSPRTSGNNEQFF. The chain combines TRBV9 with TRBJ2-1; 12 bases are shared with TRBD2. This CDR3 spans 15 amino acids. Germline V CDR1 and CDR2: SGDLS, YYNGEE. V dropped 4 bases and J dropped 5; count of bases not matched to a gene: 4.

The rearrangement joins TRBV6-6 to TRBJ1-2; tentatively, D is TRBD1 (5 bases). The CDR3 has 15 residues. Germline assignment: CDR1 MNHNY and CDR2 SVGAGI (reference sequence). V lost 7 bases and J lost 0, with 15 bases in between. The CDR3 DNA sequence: TGTGCCAGCATCCATGGACATGAAGCTAACTATGGCTACACCTTC. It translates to CASIHGHEANYGYTF.

This CDR3 is CASSGRNNQPQHF. DNA for the CDR3: TGTGCCAGCAGTGGCAGGAACAATCAGCCCCAGCATTTT. The chain has TRBV2 and TRBJ1-5, with D unclear. This CDR3 comprises 13 residues. The germline V gene has CDR1 SNHLY and CDR2 FYNNEI. V was trimmed by 4 bases and J by 3 bases, leaving 7 bases between them.

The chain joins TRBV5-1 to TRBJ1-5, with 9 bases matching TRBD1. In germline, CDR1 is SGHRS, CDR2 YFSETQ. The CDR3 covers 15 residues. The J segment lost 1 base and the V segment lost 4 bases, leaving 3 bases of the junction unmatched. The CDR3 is CASSRQGGSNQPQHF. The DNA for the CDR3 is TGCGCCAGCAGCCGACAGGGGGGGAGCAATCAGCCCCAGCATTTT.

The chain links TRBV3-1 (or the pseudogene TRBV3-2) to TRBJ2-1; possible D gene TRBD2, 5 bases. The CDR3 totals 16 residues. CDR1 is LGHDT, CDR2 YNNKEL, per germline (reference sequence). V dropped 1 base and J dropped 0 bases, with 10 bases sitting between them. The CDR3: CASSQGRRSSYNEQFF. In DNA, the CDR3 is TGTGCCAGCAGCCAAGGACGGAGGAGCTCCTACAATGAGCAGTTCTTC.

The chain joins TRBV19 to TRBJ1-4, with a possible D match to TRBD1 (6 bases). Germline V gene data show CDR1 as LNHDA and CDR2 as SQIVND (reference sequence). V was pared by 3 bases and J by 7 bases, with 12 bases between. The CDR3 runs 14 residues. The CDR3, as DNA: TGTGCCAGTAGTATGTGGGGGCTGAGTGAAAAACTGTTTTTT. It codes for CASSMWGLSEKLFF.

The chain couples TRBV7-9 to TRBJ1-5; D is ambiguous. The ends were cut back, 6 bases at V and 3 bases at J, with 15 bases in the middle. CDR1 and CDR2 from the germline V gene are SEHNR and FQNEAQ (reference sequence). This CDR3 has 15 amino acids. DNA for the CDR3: TGTGCCAGCAGTCCCGCGGGAAGGGACAATCAGCCCCAGCATTTT. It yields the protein CASSPAGRDNQPQHF. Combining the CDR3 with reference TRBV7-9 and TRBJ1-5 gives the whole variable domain DTGVSQNPRHKITKRGQNVTFRCDPISEHNRLYWYRQTLGQGPEFLTYFQNEAQLEKSRLLSDRFSAERPKGSFSTLEIQRTEQGDSAMYLCASSPAGRDNQPQHFGDGTRLSIL.

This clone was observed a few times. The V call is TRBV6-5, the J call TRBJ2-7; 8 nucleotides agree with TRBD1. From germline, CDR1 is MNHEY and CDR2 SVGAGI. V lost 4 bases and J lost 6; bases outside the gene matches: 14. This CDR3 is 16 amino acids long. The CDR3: CASSSVLETGVAEQYV. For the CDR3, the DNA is TGTGCCAGCAGTTCTGTTTTGGAGACAGGGGTGGCCGAGCAGTACGTC.

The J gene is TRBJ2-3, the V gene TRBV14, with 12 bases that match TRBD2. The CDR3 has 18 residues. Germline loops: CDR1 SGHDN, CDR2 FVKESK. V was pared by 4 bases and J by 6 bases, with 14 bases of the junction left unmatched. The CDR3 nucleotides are TGTGCCAGCAGCCCCAAGTCGCCCCGACTAGCGGGAGTGGATACGCAGTATTTT. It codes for CASSPKSPRLAGVDTQYF.

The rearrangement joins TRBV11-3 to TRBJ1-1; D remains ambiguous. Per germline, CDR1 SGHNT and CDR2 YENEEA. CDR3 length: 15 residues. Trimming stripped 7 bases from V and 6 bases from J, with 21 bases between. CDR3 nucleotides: TGTGCCAGCACCAAGCGGGCTGATAGATCGGCTGAAGCTTTCTTT. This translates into CASTKRADRSAEAFF. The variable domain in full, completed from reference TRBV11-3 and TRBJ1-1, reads EAGVVQSPRYKIIEKKQPVAFWCNPISGHNTLYWYLQNLGQGPELLIRYENEEAVDDSQLPKDRFSAERLKGVDSTLKIQPAELGDSAVYLCASTKRADRSAEAFFGQGTRLTVV.

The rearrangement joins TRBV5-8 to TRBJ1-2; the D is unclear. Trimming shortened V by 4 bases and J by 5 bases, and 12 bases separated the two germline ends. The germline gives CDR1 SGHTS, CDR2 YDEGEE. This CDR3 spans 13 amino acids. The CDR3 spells CASSLTNPYGYTF. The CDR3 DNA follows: TGTGCCAGCAGCCTCACAAATCCTTATGGCTACACCTTC.

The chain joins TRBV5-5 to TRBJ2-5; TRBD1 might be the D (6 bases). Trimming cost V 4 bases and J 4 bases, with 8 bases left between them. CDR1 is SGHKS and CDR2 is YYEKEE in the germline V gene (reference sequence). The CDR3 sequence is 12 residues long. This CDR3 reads CASSQGRETQYF. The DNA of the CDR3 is TGTGCCAGCAGCCAGGGGCGAGAGACCCAGTACTTC.

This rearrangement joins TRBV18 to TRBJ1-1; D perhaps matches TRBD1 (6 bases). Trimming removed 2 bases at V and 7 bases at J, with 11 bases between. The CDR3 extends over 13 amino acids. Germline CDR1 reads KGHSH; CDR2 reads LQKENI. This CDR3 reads CASSPKVRGEAFF. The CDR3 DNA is TGTGCCAGCTCACCAAAGGTCAGGGGTGAAGCTTTCTTT.

Written as DNA, the CDR3 is TGTGCCAGCAGCCAGCTAGCGGGATCGGGGGAGCAGTTCTTC. This sequence encodes CASSQLAGSGEQFF. The chain links TRBV6-2 or TRBV6-3 to TRBJ2-1, with 9 bases aligning to TRBD2. With V trimmed by 6 bases and J by 10 bases, 10 bases remained unmatched. This CDR3 spans 14 amino acids. The V gene's germline CDR1 is MNHEY and CDR2 SVGEGT.

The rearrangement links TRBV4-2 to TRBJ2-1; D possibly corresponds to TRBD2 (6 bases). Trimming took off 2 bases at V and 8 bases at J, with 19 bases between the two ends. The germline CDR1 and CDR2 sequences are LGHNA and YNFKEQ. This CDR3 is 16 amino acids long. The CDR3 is CASSQFGSREVDEQFF. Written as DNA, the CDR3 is TGTGCCAGCAGCCAATTCGGGTCTAGGGAGGTCGATGAGCAGTTCTTC.

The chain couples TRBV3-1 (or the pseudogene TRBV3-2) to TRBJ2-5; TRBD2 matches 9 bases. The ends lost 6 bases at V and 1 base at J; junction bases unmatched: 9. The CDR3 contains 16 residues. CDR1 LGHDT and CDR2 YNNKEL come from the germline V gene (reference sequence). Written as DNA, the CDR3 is TGTGCCAGCAGTCCTCGACTAGCGGAAACCCAAGAGACCCAGTACTTC. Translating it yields CASSPRLAETQETQYF.

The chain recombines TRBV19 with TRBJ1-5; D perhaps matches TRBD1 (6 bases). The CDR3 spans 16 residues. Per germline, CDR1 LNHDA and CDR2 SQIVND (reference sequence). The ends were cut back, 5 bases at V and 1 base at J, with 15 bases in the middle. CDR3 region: CASSGGAGTSNQPQHF. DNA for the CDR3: TGTGCCAGTAGTGGGGGGGCAGGAACAAGCAATCAGCCCCAGCATTTT.

In DNA form, the CDR3 reads TGTGCCAGCAGGTTAGCGGGAGACAACACCGGGGAGCTGTTTTTT. It specifies CASRLAGDNTGELFF. The chain uses TRBV5-4 and TRBJ2-2; 9 bases agree with TRBD2. Germline trimming cut 5 bases from V and 2 bases from J; bases unmatched to any gene: 4. The germline CDR1 and CDR2 sequences are SGHNT and YYREEE (reference sequence). CDR3 size: 15 residues.

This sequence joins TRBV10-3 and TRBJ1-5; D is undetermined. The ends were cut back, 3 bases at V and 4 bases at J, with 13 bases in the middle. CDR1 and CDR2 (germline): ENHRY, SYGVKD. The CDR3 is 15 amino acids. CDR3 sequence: CAISESQFLNQPQHF. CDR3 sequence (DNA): TGTGCCATCAGTGAATCGCAGTTCCTTAATCAGCCCCAGCATTTT.

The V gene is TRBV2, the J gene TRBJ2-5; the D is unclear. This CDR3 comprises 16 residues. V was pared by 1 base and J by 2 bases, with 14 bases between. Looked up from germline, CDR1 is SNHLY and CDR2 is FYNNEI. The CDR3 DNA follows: TGTGCCAGCAGTGAAGGAATAATCTGGGCACAAGAGACCCAGTACTTC. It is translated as CASSEGIIWAQETQYF.

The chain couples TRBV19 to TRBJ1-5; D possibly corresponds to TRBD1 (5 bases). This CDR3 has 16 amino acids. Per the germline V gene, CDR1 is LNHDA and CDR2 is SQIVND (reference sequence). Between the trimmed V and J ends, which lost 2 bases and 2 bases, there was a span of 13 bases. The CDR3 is CASSIWGRAGNQPQHF. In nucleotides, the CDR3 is TGTGCCAGTAGTATATGGGGCAGGGCAGGCAATCAGCCCCAGCATTTT.

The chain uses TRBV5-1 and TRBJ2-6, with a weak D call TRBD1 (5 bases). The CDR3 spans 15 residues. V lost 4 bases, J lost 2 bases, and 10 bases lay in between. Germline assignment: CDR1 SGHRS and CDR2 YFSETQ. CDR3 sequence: CASSKDITGANVLTF. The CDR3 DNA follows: TGCGCCAGCAGCAAGGACATCACTGGGGCCAACGTCCTGACTTTC.

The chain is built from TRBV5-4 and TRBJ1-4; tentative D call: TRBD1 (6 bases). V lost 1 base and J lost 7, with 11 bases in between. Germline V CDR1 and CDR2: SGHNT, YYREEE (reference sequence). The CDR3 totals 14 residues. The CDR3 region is CASSLYTQGEKLFF. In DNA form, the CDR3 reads TGTGCCAGCAGCTTGTACACACAGGGTGAAAAACTGTTTTTT.

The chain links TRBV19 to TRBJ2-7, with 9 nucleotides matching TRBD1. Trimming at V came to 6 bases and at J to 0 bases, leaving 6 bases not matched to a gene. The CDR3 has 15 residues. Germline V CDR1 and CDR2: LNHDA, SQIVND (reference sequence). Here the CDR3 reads CASRVDRGTSYEQYF. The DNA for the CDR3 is TGTGCCAGTAGAGTCGACAGGGGGACCTCCTACGAGCAGTACTTC.

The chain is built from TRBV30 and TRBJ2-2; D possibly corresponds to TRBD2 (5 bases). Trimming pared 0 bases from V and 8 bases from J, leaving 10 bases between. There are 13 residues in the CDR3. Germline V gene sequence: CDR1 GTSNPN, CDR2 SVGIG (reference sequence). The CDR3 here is CAWSVQSGGELFF. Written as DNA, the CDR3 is TGTGCCTGGAGTGTACAGAGCGGAGGGGAGCTGTTTTTT.

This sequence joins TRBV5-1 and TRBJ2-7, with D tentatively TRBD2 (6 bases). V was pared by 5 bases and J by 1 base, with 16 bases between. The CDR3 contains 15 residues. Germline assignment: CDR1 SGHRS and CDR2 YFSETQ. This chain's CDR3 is CASRNPGAPSYEQYF. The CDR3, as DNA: TGCGCCAGCAGGAACCCGGGAGCCCCGTCCTACGAGCAGTACTTC.